This T cell receptor beta chain was captured by sequencing in a study of CD8 T cells in Susac syndrome. FACS was used to enrich TEMRA cells, whereas the CD8+ and CD4+ T cells were obtained by negative isolation. In regard to this clonotype: Its antigen is undetermined.

Whole-study results and caveats: In its TCR sequencing and HLA analysis, the study acknowledged that the number of individuals was relatively small. When the CD4+ T cell repertoires of patients with Susac syndrome were examined, they did not show any clonal expansion.

Random-hexamer reverse transcription was applied to roughly 0.5 to 1 ug RNA. TCRdb reprocessed the immunoSEQ multiplex PCR reads with MiXCR, giving one entry per CDR3 protein. The data show hundreds of thousands of distinct CDR3 sequences, 90% to 96% seen once. This TCR was sampled from a human donor with Susac syndrome. Sequencing was done on a sample of CD4+ T cells from PBMCs.

CDR3 amino acids: CATSEPGQGDNEQFF. DNA of the CDR3: TGTGCCACCAGTGAACCGGGACAGGGAGACAATGAGCAGTTCTTC. J is TRBJ2-1 and V is TRBV24-1; TRBD1 agrees at 9 bases. CDR3 size: 15 residues. In germline, CDR1 is KGHDR, CDR2 SFDVKD. V lost 4 bases, J lost 5 bases, and 5 bases stayed unmatched.